The 6 T cell receptor beta chains given below trace back to one sample, sequenced in a study of CD8+CD57+ T cells in acquired aplastic anemia. All sequencing subjects had displayed CD8+CD57+ cell expansion on flow cytometry. According to the study, genomic DNA was the template for TCR beta VDJ and CDR3 profiling. TCRdb reprocessed the reads with MiXCR, giving one entry per CDR3 protein. The sample has under 200,000 distinct CDR3 sequences, 47% seen once. Sequencing was carried out using sorted CD4+, CD8+, or CD8+CD57+ T cells (not recorded which) from PBMCs. These receptors all come from a human donor with aplastic anemia.

With regard to this clonotype: A junction end diverges from the germline sequence, so it may reflect a read error. The V call is TRBV29-1, the J call TRBJ2-5; maybe TRBD2 (5 bases). The CDR3 has 12 residues. CDR1 SQVTM and CDR2 ANQGSEA come from the germline V gene. CDR3 coding DNA: TGCAGCGTGACTACCTACCAAAAGACCCAGTGCTTC. Protein sequence: CSVTTYQKTQCF.

This clonotype appeared a few times. CDR3 bases: TGTGCCAGCAGCTTAGTTCAGGACTCACCCCTCCACTTT. It yields the protein CASSLVQDSPLHF. The chain combines TRBV11-2 with TRBJ1-6, with D hard to call. This CDR3 contains 13 residues. From germline, CDR1 is SGHAT and CDR2 FQNNGV. V was clipped by 1 base and J by 10 bases, with 8 bases between them. Looking up the rest from reference TRBV11-2 and TRBJ1-6 gives the full variable domain: EAGVAQSPRYKIIEKRQSVAFWCNPISGHATLYWYQQILGQGPKLLIQFQNNGVVDDSQLPKDRFSAERLKGVDSTLKIQPAKLEDSAVYLCASSLVQDSPLHFGNGTRLTVT.

This sequence joins TRBV10-1 and TRBJ2-7, with D possibly matching TRBD2 (6 bases). Germline V CDR1 and CDR2: WNHNN, SYGVQD (reference sequence). CDR3 length equals 15 residues. V was pared by 1 base and J by 7 bases, with 17 bases between. The CDR3 DNA sequence: TGCGCCAGCAGTGAGTATGAGTCAGGCCGGGGGGAGCAGTACTTC. It codes for CASSEYESGRGEQYF.

The V and J genes are TRBV25-1 and TRBJ1-6; D is uncertain. Germline CDR1 reads MGHDK; CDR2 reads SYGVNS. The length of the CDR3 is 12 residues. Trimming left V 7 bases short and J 7 bases short, with 8 bases between. This CDR3 is CASMTRNSPLHF. CDR3 bases: TGTGCCAGCATGACTCGGAATTCACCCCTCCACTTT.

This clonotype was detected only once. The genes are TRBV2 and TRBJ2-1, with 10 bases lining up with TRBD1. J gave up 4 bases and V 9 bases, and 9 bases lay outside the gene matches. Germline V CDR1 and CDR2: SNHLY, FYNNEI. The CDR3 runs to 15 residues. CDR3 sequence (DNA): TGTGCCAGTAGGGGTGGGACAGGGGCTTACAATGAGCAGTTCTTC. Translation gives CASRGGTGAYNEQFF.

This clonotype was counted ten times or more. The rearrangement links TRBV19 to TRBJ2-2; 8 nucleotides agree with TRBD2. Germline V gene sequence: CDR1 LNHDA, CDR2 SQIVND (reference sequence). J gave up 3 bases and V 6 bases, and 6 bases lay outside the gene matches. The CDR3 spans 15 residues. This CDR3 is CASSGRASDTGELFF. The CDR3 region has the DNA TGTGCCAGTAGCGGGAGGGCCTCGGACACCGGGGAGCTGTTTTTT.